Listed here are 9 T cell receptor beta chains from one sample, sequenced in a study of T cells in Graves' hyperthyroidism and ophthalmopathy. It was RNA transcripts that yielded the amplified TCR beta CDR3 regions. A first-round RT-PCR of the TCR CDR3 used the HTBI primer set. A single record per CDR3 protein comes from TCRdb applying MiXCR to the multiplex PCR reads. This table holds 450,000 to 600,000 distinct CDR3 sequences, about 20% found once. What was sequenced was blood. These receptors were taken from a man in his forties with Graves' ophthalmopathy.

This clonotype was recorded a few times. The chain couples TRBV12-5 to TRBJ1-3; D gene unclear. CDR3 length: 17 amino acids. The germline V gene encodes CDR1 LGHNT and CDR2 FRNRAP. Trimming took off 2 bases at V and 0 bases at J, with 14 bases between the two ends. CDR3 region: CASGLPLGGRSGNTIYF. CDR3 bases: TGTGCTAGTGGTTTGCCGCTGGGTGGGCGCTCTGGAAACACCATATATTTT.

This clonotype was seen at least ten times. This chain uses TRBV27 with TRBJ2-7; 9 bases align to TRBD1. The junction had 9 bases not matched to a gene; V was cut back by 4 bases and J by 2 bases. Germline V CDR1 and CDR2: MNHEY, SMNVEV (reference sequence). This CDR3 is built from 16 residues. CDR3 bases: TGTGCCAGCAGTTATGGGACAGGGCTATCAACCTACGAGCAGTACTTC. This encodes CASSYGTGLSTYEQYF.

The rearrangement uses TRBV10-1 and TRBJ2-3, with D perhaps matching TRBD1 (6 bases). The CDR3 loop spans 14 amino acids. Germline V CDR1 and CDR2: WNHNN, SYGVQD (reference sequence). With 4 bases removed from V and 6 bases from J, the gap between germline ends came to 14 bases. The CDR3 is CASSGPSRGDTQYF. As DNA, the CDR3 is TGCGCCAGCAGTGGACCTTCTAGGGGGGATACGCAGTATTTT.

This clonotype was recorded a few times. The chain combines TRBV15 with TRBJ1-3; no definite D call. The germline V gene has CDR1 LNHNV and CDR2 YYDKDF (reference sequence). This CDR3 has 15 residues. Trimming removed 0 bases from V and 2 bases from J, with 8 bases in between. In nucleotides, the CDR3 is TGTGCCACCAGCAGAGATACCCAGCCTGGAAACACCATATATTTT. Amino acid sequence: CATSRDTQPGNTIYF.

V gene TRBV7-8 combines with J gene TRBJ2-3, with D tentatively TRBD2 (5 bases). V was cut by 5 bases and J by 9 bases, with 21 bases left in between. The CDR3 loop spans 15 amino acids. CDR1 is SGHVS, CDR2 FQNEAQ, per germline. The CDR3 nucleotides are TGTGCCAGCAGCCTCTATCCCCGAGAGGGTCCGACGCAGTATTTT. Translated, it gives CASSLYPREGPTQYF.

This clonotype was detected many times. The V gene is TRBV27, the J gene TRBJ1-1; D ambiguous. Germline CDR1 and CDR2: MNHEY and SMNVEV (reference sequence). V was trimmed by 3 bases and J by 0 bases, leaving 8 bases between them. The CDR3 runs to 14 residues. CDR3 sequence (DNA): TGTGCCAGCAGTTTGCTAGCCTTGAACACTGAAGCTTTCTTT. Protein: CASSLLALNTEAFF.

This clonotype was detected a few times. The V call is TRBV11-2, the J call TRBJ2-1; the match to TRBD2 covers 14 bases. The CDR3 runs 20 residues. J was trimmed by 8 bases and V by 8 bases; bases with no gene match: 23. Per germline, CDR1 SGHAT and CDR2 FQNNGV. The CDR3 DNA follows: TGTGCCAGCGGATACCCCCCTACCGGGACTAGCGGGAGCCGCGTGTATGAGCAGTTCTTC. Translated, it gives CASGYPPTGTSGSRVYEQFF.

V is TRBV11-2 and J is TRBJ2-7, with TRBD2 matching over 13 bases. The CDR3 is 17 residues long. Trimming took 5 bases from V and 2 from J; bases not matched to a gene: 9. The germline CDR1 and CDR2 sequences are SGHAT and FQNNGV. The CDR3 region has the DNA TGTGCCAGCAGCCGAAGCGGACTAGCGGGAGAGGCCTACGAGCAGTACTTC. This codes for CASSRSGLAGEAYEQYF.

The chain is built from TRBV20-1 and TRBJ1-6; D possibly corresponds to TRBD1 (6 bases). V lost 2 bases to trimming and J lost 3 bases, with 14 bases between them. The CDR3 consists of 16 residues. Germline CDR1 reads DFQATT; CDR2 reads SNEGSKA (reference sequence). The DNA for the CDR3 is TGCAGTGCTAGACTAAGTACAGGGATCTATAATTCACCCCTCCACTTT. Residues: CSARLSTGIYNSPLHF.